This entry lists 22 T cell receptor beta chains sequenced from one sample in a study of blood T cell repertoires in COVID-19. Repertoires were generated with immunoSEQ multiplex PCR, while TCRdb's copy carries only in-frame clones and drops some. The sample carries roughly 35,000 clones, roughly 84% recorded once. What was sequenced was peripheral blood. The receptors were sampled from a man aged 60 to 69 with active COVID-19.

The V and J genes are TRBV6-4 and TRBJ2-5; 9 bases match TRBD2. V was pared by 3 bases and J by 5 bases, with 13 bases of the junction left unmatched. CDR3 size: 17 residues. Germline CDR1 and CDR2: MRHNA and SNTAGT. CDR3: CASSEVEASGAGETQYF. The CDR3 DNA is TGTGCCAGCAGTGAGGTAGAGGCTAGCGGGGCGGGGGAGACCCAGTACTTC.

The chain carries TRBV5-1 and TRBJ2-7; D is unclear. The germline V and J ends were trimmed by 4 bases and 0 bases, with 20 bases remaining between them. CDR3 size: 17 residues. Germline V lookup: CDR1 SGHRS, CDR2 YFSETQ. CDR3 in amino acids: CASSQPSYSSSSYEQYF. As DNA, the CDR3 is TGCGCCAGCAGCCAACCATCCTACAGCTCGAGCTCCTACGAGCAGTACTTC.

This clone was detected only once. This chain links TRBV18 with TRBJ2-1; possible D gene TRBD1, 6 bases. V was shortened by 5 bases and J by 9 bases, with 11 bases between the two germline ends. The germline V gene has CDR1 KGHSH and CDR2 LQKENI. The CDR3 extends over 12 amino acids. This CDR3 reads CASSAGAREQFF. The CDR3 nucleotides read TGTGCCAGCTCAGCAGGGGCACGTGAGCAGTTCTTC.

V gene TRBV7-3 combines with J gene TRBJ2-7; 13 nucleotides align to TRBD2. The CDR3 has 17 residues. V was clipped by 4 bases and J by 0 bases; unmatched bases: 6. Germline V lookup: CDR1 SGHTA, CDR2 FQGTGA. The CDR3: CASSSTTSGRASYEQYF. CDR3 DNA sequence: TGTGCCAGCAGCTCAACCACTAGCGGGAGGGCCTCCTACGAGCAGTACTTC.

The gene calls are TRBV6-6 and TRBJ2-3, with 8 nucleotides matching TRBD2. Germline V gene lookup returns CDR1 MNHNY and CDR2 SVGAGI (reference sequence). Trimming at V came to 2 bases and at J to 4 bases, leaving 5 bases not matched to a gene. The CDR3 is 15 residues long. The CDR3 spells CASSYEREWADTQYF. The DNA of the CDR3 is TGTGCCAGCAGTTACGAGCGGGAGTGGGCAGATACGCAGTATTTT.

This rearrangement joins TRBV5-4 to TRBJ2-7; possibly TRBD1 for D (6 bases). This CDR3 is built from 14 residues. Germline V gene lookup returns CDR1 SGHNT and CDR2 YYREEE (reference sequence). Trimming took off 7 bases at V and 5 bases at J, with 19 bases between the two ends. The chain's CDR3 is CASSFPGTPHEQYF. CDR3 nucleotide sequence: TGTGCCAGCTCTTTTCCTGGGACACCCCACGAGCAGTACTTC.

The V gene is TRBV11-2, the J gene TRBJ2-7; 14 bases are shared with TRBD2. The V and J ends lost 6 bases and 3 bases, in that order; junction bases with no gene match: 7. The CDR3 has 16 amino acids. CDR1 is SGHAT, CDR2 FQNNGV, per germline. The CDR3 is CASRLGGLAGDYEQYF. DNA of the CDR3: TGTGCCAGCAGGCTAGGGGGACTAGCGGGAGACTACGAGCAGTACTTC. Full variable domain (rest looked up from reference TRBV11-2 and TRBJ2-7): EAGVAQSPRYKIIEKRQSVAFWCNPISGHATLYWYQQILGQGPKLLIQFQNNGVVDDSQLPKDRFSAERLKGVDSTLKIQPAKLEDSAVYLCASRLGGLAGDYEQYFGPGTRLTVT.

This sequence joins TRBV10-3 and TRBJ2-7, with D perhaps matching TRBD1 (6 bases). The CDR3 contains 14 residues. Germline loops: CDR1 ENHRY, CDR2 SYGVKD. The ends were cut back, 9 bases at V and 0 bases at J, with 15 bases in the middle. CDR3 in DNA: TGTGCCATAGCCGGGACAATGGCCTCCTACGAGCAGTACTTC. This gives the protein CAIAGTMASYEQYF.

The chain has TRBV7-9 and TRBJ2-7, with 8 nucleotides matching TRBD1. From germline, CDR1 is SEHNR and CDR2 FQNEAQ (reference sequence). The CDR3 contains 14 residues. After removal of 2 bases from V and 5 bases from J, the junction contained 5 bases not matched to a gene. The CDR3 region has the DNA TGTGCCAGCAGCTTAAACGCAGGGGGCCACGAGCAGTACTTC. Translation: CASSLNAGGHEQYF.

The CDR3 DNA sequence: TGTGCCAGCAGGACGATAGCGGGAACCTACAATGAGCAGTTCTTC. It codes for CASRTIAGTYNEQFF. The chain recombines TRBV11-2 with TRBJ2-1; 8 nucleotides agree with TRBD2. The CDR3 runs 15 residues. V lost 6 bases and J lost 2; bases outside the gene matches: 6. CDR1 SGHAT and CDR2 FQNNGV come from the germline V gene.

This chain uses TRBV5-1 with TRBJ1-1; D not resolved. V was trimmed by 0 bases and J by 6 bases, leaving 15 bases between them. Germline V gives CDR1 SGHRS, CDR2 YFSETQ. CDR3 length equals 15 residues. The CDR3 loop reads CASSLVPGVQAEAFF. In nucleotides, the CDR3 is TGCGCCAGCAGCTTGGTCCCCGGGGTACAAGCTGAAGCTTTCTTT.

This chain links TRBV2 with TRBJ2-2; TRBD2 agrees at 8 bases. The CDR3 covers 17 residues. V dropped 7 bases and J dropped 6; count of bases not matched to a gene: 16. Germline CDR1 reads SNHLY; CDR2 reads FYNNEI. The CDR3 nucleotides read TGTGCCAGCACCCCGCGGGAGGAAGCCCCCCCACCCGGGGAGCTGTTTTTT. Encoded protein: CASTPREEAPPPGELFF.

V gene TRBV7-9 combines with J gene TRBJ1-4; D ambiguous. Germline V CDR1 and CDR2: SEHNR, FQNEAQ (reference sequence). V was pared by 5 bases and J by 8 bases, with 15 bases between. The CDR3 has 14 amino acids. Here the CDR3 DNA reads TGTGCCAGCAGCCCCGGGGTGATGTTGGAAAAACTGTTTTTT. Translating gives CASSPGVMLEKLFF. Looking up the rest from reference TRBV7-9 and TRBJ1-4 gives the full variable domain: DTGVSQNPRHKITKRGQNVTFRCDPISEHNRLYWYRQTLGQGPEFLTYFQNEAQLEKSRLLSDRFSAERPKGSFSTLEIQRTEQGDSAMYLCASSPGVMLEKLFFGSGTQLSVL.

This clone has a count of ten or more. V gene TRBV3-1 (or the pseudogene TRBV3-2) combines with J gene TRBJ2-3; D call uncertain. CDR1 LGHDT and CDR2 YNNKEL come from the germline V gene (reference sequence). V lost 3 bases, J lost 6 bases, and 19 bases lay in between. This CDR3 is built from 16 residues. The CDR3 protein is CASSHEAATIPDTQYF. In DNA, the CDR3 is TGTGCCAGCAGCCATGAGGCGGCCACGATACCGGATACGCAGTATTTT.

The chain couples TRBV3-1 (or the pseudogene TRBV3-2) to TRBJ2-1; 7 bases align to TRBD1. Germline values: CDR1 LGHDT, CDR2 YNNKEL (reference sequence). The CDR3 runs to 13 residues. V lost 4 bases, J lost 4 bases, and 1 base stayed unmatched. CDR3 in DNA: TGTGCCAGCAGCCCGACAGGGTACAATGAGCAGTTCTTC. It codes for CASSPTGYNEQFF.

The chain carries TRBV28 and TRBJ1-4; tentatively, D is TRBD1 (5 bases). This CDR3 has 15 residues. Trimming removed 6 bases from V and 8 bases from J, with 19 bases in between. Germline assignment: CDR1 MDHEN and CDR2 SYDVKM. The chain's CDR3 is CASSSSDSLKEKLFF. DNA of the CDR3: TGTGCCAGCAGCTCATCAGACAGTTTAAAAGAAAAACTGTTTTTT.

V and J are TRBV27 and TRBJ2-3; 7 positions match TRBD1. The V gene's germline CDR1 is MNHEY and CDR2 SMNVEV (reference sequence). V was pared by 4 bases and J by 6 bases, with 13 bases of the junction left unmatched. The CDR3 contains 16 residues. Here the CDR3 reads CASSWGMTGPTDTQYF. DNA for the CDR3: TGTGCCAGCAGTTGGGGGATGACAGGGCCAACTGATACGCAGTATTTT.

This rearrangement joins TRBV7-9 to TRBJ1-1; D not resolved. CDR3 size: 15 residues. V was trimmed by 1 base and J by 1 base, leaving 10 bases between them. Germline loops: CDR1 SEHNR, CDR2 FQNEAQ (reference sequence). The CDR3: CASSLEGTRNTEAFF. CDR3 DNA sequence: TGTGCCAGCAGCTTAGAGGGCACTAGGAACACTGAAGCTTTCTTT.

The rearrangement joins TRBV5-4 to TRBJ2-2, with a weak D call TRBD2 (6 bases). The germline CDR1 and CDR2 sequences are SGHNT and YYREEE (reference sequence). This CDR3 is built from 15 residues. V was pared by 5 bases and J by 1 base, with 12 bases between. This CDR3 reads CASSEGGGNTGELFF. The CDR3 bases are TGTGCCAGCAGTGAGGGAGGTGGGAACACCGGGGAGCTGTTTTTT.

CDR3 amino acids: CASSPDFSSEQFF. The CDR3, as DNA: TGCGCCAGCAGCCCGGACTTTAGCAGTGAGCAGTTCTTC. V usage is TRBV5-1 and J usage is TRBJ2-1; possibly TRBD2 for D (5 bases). CDR3 size: 13 residues. From germline, CDR1 is SGHRS and CDR2 YFSETQ. The V end was cut by 4 bases, the J end by 9 bases, with 14 bases between.

This chain joins TRBV19 and TRBJ2-2; D is unclear. This CDR3 is 13 amino acids long. Germline CDR1 and CDR2: LNHDA and SQIVND (reference sequence). Trimming removed 7 bases from V and 0 bases from J, with 6 bases in between. Here the CDR3 DNA reads TGTGCCAGTAAAGCATCGAACACCGGGGAGCTGTTTTTT. Its translation is CASKASNTGELFF.

The sample holds a few counts of this clone. V gene TRBV19 combines with J gene TRBJ1-5; 8 bases match TRBD1. V lost 7 bases, J lost 2 bases, and 7 bases stayed unmatched. This CDR3 is 15 amino acids long. Germline lookup yields CDR1 LNHDA and CDR2 SQIVND (reference sequence). CDR3 DNA sequence: TGTGCCAGTAACCGGGACAGGCGGGGCAATCAGCCCCAGCATTTT. Protein: CASNRDRRGNQPQHF.